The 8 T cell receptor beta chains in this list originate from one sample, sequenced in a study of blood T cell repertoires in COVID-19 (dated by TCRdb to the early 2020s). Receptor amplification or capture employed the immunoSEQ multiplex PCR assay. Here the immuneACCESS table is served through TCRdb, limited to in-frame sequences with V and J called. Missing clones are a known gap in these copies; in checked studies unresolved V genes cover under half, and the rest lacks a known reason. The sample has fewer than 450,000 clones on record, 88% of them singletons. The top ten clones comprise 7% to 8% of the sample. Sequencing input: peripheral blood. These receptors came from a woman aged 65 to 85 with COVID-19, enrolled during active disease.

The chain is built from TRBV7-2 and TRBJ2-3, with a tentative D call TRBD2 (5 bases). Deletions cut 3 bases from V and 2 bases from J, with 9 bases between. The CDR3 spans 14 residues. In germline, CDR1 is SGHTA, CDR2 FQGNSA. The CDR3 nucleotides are TGTGCCAGCAGCTTCGGCGGGTACACAGATACGCAGTATTTT. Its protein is CASSFGGYTDTQYF.

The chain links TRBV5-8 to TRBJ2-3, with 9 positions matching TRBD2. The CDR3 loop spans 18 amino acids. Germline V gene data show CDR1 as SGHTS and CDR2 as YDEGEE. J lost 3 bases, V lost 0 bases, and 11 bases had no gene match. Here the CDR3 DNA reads TGTGCCAGCAGCTTGGCCCGTATAGCGGGGGCTCAGACAGATACGCAGTATTTT. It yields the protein CASSLARIAGAQTDTQYF.

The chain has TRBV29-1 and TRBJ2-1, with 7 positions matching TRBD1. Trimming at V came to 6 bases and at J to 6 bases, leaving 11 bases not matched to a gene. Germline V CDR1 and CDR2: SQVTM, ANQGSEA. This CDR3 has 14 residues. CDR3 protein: CSVKPDRAVNEQFF. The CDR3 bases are TGCAGCGTCAAGCCCGACAGGGCGGTCAATGAGCAGTTCTTC.

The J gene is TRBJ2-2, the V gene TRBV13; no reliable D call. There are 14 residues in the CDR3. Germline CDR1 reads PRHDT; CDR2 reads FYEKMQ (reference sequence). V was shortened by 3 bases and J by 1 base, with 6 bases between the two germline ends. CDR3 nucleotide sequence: TGTGCCAGCAGCTTTCAGGTGAACACCGGGGAGCTGTTTTTT. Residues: CASSFQVNTGELFF.

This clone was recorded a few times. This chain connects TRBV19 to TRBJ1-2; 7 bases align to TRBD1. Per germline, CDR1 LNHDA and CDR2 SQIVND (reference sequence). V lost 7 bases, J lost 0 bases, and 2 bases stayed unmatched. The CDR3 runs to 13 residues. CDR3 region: CASIGTANYGYTF. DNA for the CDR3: TGTGCCAGTATTGGGACAGCTAACTATGGCTACACCTTC.

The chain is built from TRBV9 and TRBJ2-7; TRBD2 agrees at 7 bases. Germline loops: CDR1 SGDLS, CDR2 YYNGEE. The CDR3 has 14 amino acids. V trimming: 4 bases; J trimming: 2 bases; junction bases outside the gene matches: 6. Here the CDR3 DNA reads TGTGCCAGCAGCCCGGGGGGTTCTACCTACGAGCAGTACTTC. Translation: CASSPGGSTYEQYF.

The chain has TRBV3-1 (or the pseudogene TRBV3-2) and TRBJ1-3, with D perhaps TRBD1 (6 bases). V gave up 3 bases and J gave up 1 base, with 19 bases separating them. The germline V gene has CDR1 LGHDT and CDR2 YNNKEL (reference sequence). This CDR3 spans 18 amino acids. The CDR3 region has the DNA TGTGCCAGCAGCCACGGATCCAGGGGTTGGGGGTCTGGAAACACCATATATTTT. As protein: CASSHGSRGWGSGNTIYF.

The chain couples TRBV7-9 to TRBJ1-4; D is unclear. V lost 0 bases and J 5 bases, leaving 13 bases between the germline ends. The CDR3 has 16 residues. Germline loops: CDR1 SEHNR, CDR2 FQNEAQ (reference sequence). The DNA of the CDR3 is TGTGCCAGCAGCTTAGCTTACAGATGGCTCAATGAAAAACTGTTTTTT. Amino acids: CASSLAYRWLNEKLFF.